This TCR beta chain was recorded in a study of cytomegalovirus exposure and HLA in healthy donors. The CDR3 loop spans 13 amino acids. In germline, CDR1 is MNHEY, CDR2 SVGAGI. Trimming took 2 bases from V and 3 from J, leaving 7 bases between them. A remark on this clone: Its matching antigen is unknown.

The study, taken as a whole, reports: The authors later found HLA-associated TCR beta chains more clonally expanded than equally common others.

PCR involved 60 Vbeta and 13 Jbeta primers. Data came from immunoSEQ multiplex PCR; TCRdb stores just in-frame clones and leaves some out. The sample has around 67,000 clones, about 74% seen once. J is TRBJ1-1 and V is TRBV6-5, with no clear D. The sample comprised PBMCs. The sequence was collected from a woman in her 30s in good health and CMV-seropositive. This CDR3 reads CASSYPLDTEAFF. CDR3 sequence (DNA): TGTGCCAGCAGTTACCCACTAGACACTGAAGCTTTCTTT.